Listed here are 8 T cell receptor beta chains from one sample, sequenced in a study of CD4 and CD8 cells across lung adenocarcinoma regions. TCRdb processed the PCR reads anew with MiXCR; each CDR3 protein has one entry. The data show approximately 17,000 distinct CDR3 sequences, around 46% seen once. The source material was CD4+ T cells from the margin of a lung tumor. All receptors derive from a male donor with lung adenocarcinoma. The CD4 and CD8 labels of this study may be unreliable.

The chain uses TRBV18 and TRBJ2-1, with D perhaps TRBD1 (5 bases). Germline V gives CDR1 KGHSH, CDR2 LQKENI. Trimming cost V 4 bases and J 5 bases, with 9 bases left between them. The CDR3 is 13 residues long. The CDR3 spells CASSQGVDNEQFF. In nucleotides, the CDR3 is TGTGCCAGCTCACAAGGGGTGGACAATGAGCAGTTCTTC.

This clonotype was detected ten times or more. The genes are TRBV4-1 and TRBJ2-5, with 11 bases fitting TRBD1. Germline-derived CDR1 and CDR2 are MGHRA and YSYEKL. The CDR3 has 16 residues. Trimming cost V 3 bases and J 11 bases; bases outside gene matches: 14. As DNA, the CDR3 is TGCGCCAGCAGCCACCAAGCCGGGACAGGGGGGGGGGAGCAGTACTTC. Translation: CASSHQAGTGGGEQYF.

The chain joins TRBV7-3 to TRBJ2-5; no reliable D call. The CDR3 has 16 residues. CDR1 is SGHTA and CDR2 is FQGTGA in the germline V gene. Trimming took 5 bases from V and 5 from J, leaving 21 bases between them. The CDR3 DNA is TGTGCCAGCAGCCCTAACCCGGGCCCCTGGCGCGAGACCCAGTACTTC. Its translation is CASSPNPGPWRETQYF.

In this sample, this clonotype turned up many times. The J gene is TRBJ2-1, the V gene TRBV6-1, with D possibly being TRBD2 (5 bases). The V gene lost 7 bases and the J gene lost 4 bases, with 14 bases spanning the gap. Germline lookup yields CDR1 MNHNS and CDR2 SASEGT. The CDR3 runs to 14 residues. CDR3 residues: CASKLAGTYNEQFF. CDR3 nucleotide sequence: TGTGCCAGCAAGCTAGCTGGAACATACAATGAGCAGTTCTTC.

In this sample, this clonotype turned up many times. The chain uses TRBV6-1 and TRBJ2-7; 11 bases match TRBD2. The CDR3 is made up of 15 amino acids. Germline V gene data show CDR1 as MNHNS and CDR2 as SASEGT. The J segment lost 0 bases and the V segment lost 4 bases, leaving 2 bases of the junction unmatched. CDR3 region: CASSVTSGSSYEQYF. Here the CDR3 DNA reads TGTGCCAGCAGTGTTACTAGCGGGAGCTCCTACGAGCAGTACTTC.

The sample holds a few counts of this clonotype. The rearrangement joins TRBV27 to TRBJ2-1; D might be TRBD2 (5 bases). CDR3 length equals 17 residues. The V end was cut by 8 bases, the J end by 0 bases, with 20 bases between. Germline CDR1 and CDR2: MNHEY and SMNVEV (reference sequence). CDR3 in DNA: TGTGCCAGCGGGGTGGGAGCTGGACCGAGCTCCTACAATGAGCAGTTCTTC. It encodes CASGVGAGPSSYNEQFF.

The V and J genes are TRBV6-2 or TRBV6-3 and TRBJ2-1; 8 nucleotides line up with TRBD2. The CDR3 has 18 residues. Trimming cost V 0 bases and J 8 bases; bases outside gene matches: 15. Germline V gene lookup returns CDR1 MNHEY and CDR2 SVGEGT. The CDR3 coding sequence is TGTGCCAGCAGTTACTCGAGGCATCGGGAGGGCACTCGGGATGAGCAGTTCTTC. Protein: CASSYSRHREGTRDEQFF.

The rearrangement uses TRBV6-4 and TRBJ1-1; D remains ambiguous. CDR3 length: 13 residues. CDR1 MRHNA and CDR2 SNTAGT come from the germline V gene. V lost 0 bases to trimming and J lost 8 bases, with 10 bases between them. The CDR3 DNA reads as TGTGCCAGCAGTGACTCGAGGCGAGGCGAAGCTTTCTTT. Its translation: CASSDSRRGEAFF.